These 30 T cell receptor beta chains were all obtained from the same sample, sequenced in a study of vaccination effects on CD4 cells after COVID-19. Antigen-specific CD4+ T cells were expanded (with viral peptide pools) by the ViraFEST assay ahead of sequencing. Isolation of CD4+ T cells took place after nine to ten days of culture. The person had PCR-confirmed SARS-CoV-2 infection between March and December 2020. TCRdb's copy holds only in-frame clones and misses some; the assay was immunoSEQ multiplex PCR. The sample has roughly 35,000 clones, about three quarters seen once. These TCRs' antigens remain unknown. The specimen was CD4+ T cells from PBMCs cultured with HCoV-NL63 spike peptides, collected before COVID-19 vaccination. The receptors here all came from a human donor who had a prior SARS-CoV-2 infection.

This rearrangement joins TRBV3-1 (or the pseudogene TRBV3-2) to TRBJ2-5, with 7 bases matching TRBD1. Per germline, CDR1 LGHDT and CDR2 YNNKEL (reference sequence). V was pared by 5 bases and J by 7 bases, with 1 base of the junction left unmatched. The CDR3 covers 11 residues. The CDR3 coding sequence is TGTGCCAGCAGCACAGGGGTGACCCAGTACTTC. Encoded protein: CASSTGVTQYF.

The rearrangement joins TRBV5-3 to TRBJ1-5; D gene unclear. TRBV5-3 is treated as an ORF (open reading frame) with a function not yet certain. V shed 7 bases and J shed 7 bases, with 21 bases lying between them. CDR3 size: 15 residues. The CDR3 reads CARYPPGIREQPQHF. DNA for the CDR3: TGTGCCAGATACCCCCCCGGCATTCGGGAACAGCCCCAGCATTTT.

By share, this clone ranks as medium-sized (0.01 to 0.1%). This chain connects TRBV19 to TRBJ2-2; TRBD1 matches 8 bases. V shed 5 bases and J 6 bases; nucleotides not matched to a gene: 14. The CDR3 spans 17 residues. The germline V gene has CDR1 LNHDA and CDR2 SQIVND (reference sequence). The CDR3 sequence is CASSPIRQGAFSGELFF. CDR3 DNA: TGTGCCAGTAGTCCCATCCGCCAGGGGGCTTTCTCCGGGGAGCTGTTTTTT.

The chain carries TRBV5-1 and TRBJ2-1; 8 bases are a match to TRBD2. CDR3 length: 15 residues. Trimming cost V 4 bases and J 5 bases; bases outside gene matches: 8. Germline CDR1 and CDR2: SGHRS and YFSETQ. In DNA, the CDR3 is TGCGCCAGCAGCCGATCGGGGGGGCTGAACAATGAGCAGTTCTTC. Translation gives CASSRSGGLNNEQFF.

This clone was recorded once. This rearrangement joins TRBV5-1 to TRBJ2-3; 7 bases are a match to TRBD2. Germline V gene sequence: CDR1 SGHRS, CDR2 YFSETQ. There are 17 residues in the CDR3. V lost 5 bases and J lost 1; bases outside the gene matches: 13. The DNA for the CDR3 is TGCGCCAGCAGTTACGGGGGACTAACGGCCGGCACAGATACGCAGTATTTT. Translated, it gives CASSYGGLTAGTDTQYF.

The CDR3 nucleotides are TGTGCCAGCAGTTTAAACACCGGGGAGCTGTTTTTT. Protein sequence: CASSLNTGELFF. The chain couples TRBV28 to TRBJ2-2; D ambiguous. The CDR3 length is 12 residues. Trimming cost V 2 bases and J 2 bases, with 0 bases left between them. The germline V gene encodes CDR1 MDHEN and CDR2 SYDVKM.

The chain carries TRBV3-1 (or the pseudogene TRBV3-2) and TRBJ2-5; 12 nucleotides align to TRBD1. V shed 1 base and J 5 bases; nucleotides not matched to a gene: 5. Germline CDR1 reads LGHDT; CDR2 reads YNNKEL (reference sequence). The CDR3 consists of 16 residues. CDR3: CASSQGGTGGWETQYF. The DNA of the CDR3 is TGTGCCAGCAGCCAAGGCGGGACAGGGGGCTGGGAGACCCAGTACTTC.

The rearrangement uses TRBV2 and TRBJ2-1; TRBD2 aligns across 13 bases. J gave up 4 bases and V 5 bases, and 2 bases lay outside the gene matches. The CDR3 is 15 residues long. CDR1 SNHLY and CDR2 FYNNEI come from the germline V gene. The CDR3 region is CASSLTSGGYNEQFF. CDR3 DNA: TGTGCCAGCAGTTTGACTAGCGGGGGGTACAATGAGCAGTTCTTC. Based on the CDR3 plus reference TRBV2 and TRBJ2-1, the full variable domain is EPEVTQTPSHQVTQMGQEVILRCVPISNHLYFYWYRQILGQKVEFLVSFYNNEISEKSEIFDDQFSVERPDGSNFTLKIRSTKLEDSAMYFCASSLTSGGYNEQFFGPGTRLTVL.

V and J are TRBV10-3 and TRBJ2-4; 9 nucleotides align to TRBD1. This CDR3 contains 17 residues. Trimming removed 3 bases from V and 1 base from J; junction bases left unmatched: 7. The germline V gene encodes CDR1 ENHRY and CDR2 SYGVKD. CDR3 sequence reads: CAISDRDRVRAKNIQYF. For the CDR3, the DNA is TGTGCCATCAGTGACAGGGACAGGGTGAGGGCCAAAAACATTCAGTACTTC.

The chain has TRBV27 and TRBJ2-3; D gene unclear. This CDR3 contains 14 residues. Per germline, CDR1 MNHEY and CDR2 SMNVEV (reference sequence). V lost 8 bases and J 0 bases, leaving 12 bases between the germline ends. CDR3 nucleotides: TGTGCCAGCCGTCAACGACCTAGCACAGATACGCAGTATTTT. It codes for CASRQRPSTDTQYF.

The chain joins TRBV4-3 to TRBJ1-1; perhaps TRBD1 as D (6 bases). CDR1 and CDR2 (germline): LGHNA, YSLEER. V lost 0 bases, J lost 3 bases, and 23 bases lay in between. This CDR3 is built from 19 residues. CDR3 sequence (DNA): TGCGCCAGCAGCCAAGAGAGGGCCAGGGAGGGACAAAGTGACACTGAAGCTTTCTTT. Protein: CASSQERAREGQSDTEAFF.

The V call is TRBV5-5, the J call TRBJ2-7; D unresolved. The germline V and J ends were trimmed by 5 bases and 0 bases, with 15 bases remaining between them. Per the germline V gene, CDR1 is SGHKS and CDR2 is YYEKEE (reference sequence). The CDR3 length is 15 residues. The DNA of the CDR3 is TGTGCCAGCAGTCTGACGGACCAGAGCTCCTACGAGCAGTACTTC. Translating gives CASSLTDQSSYEQYF. The variable domain in full, completed from reference TRBV5-5 and TRBJ2-7, reads DAGVTQSPTHLIKTRGQQVTLRCSPISGHKSVSWYQQVLGQGPQFIFQYYEKEERGRGNFPDRFSARQFPNYSSELNVNALLLGDSALYLCASSLTDQSSYEQYFGPGTRLTVT.

The J gene is TRBJ2-1, the V gene TRBV6-5, with D perhaps matching TRBD1 or TRBD2 (5 bases each). The CDR3 sequence is 15 residues long. Trimming shortened V by 6 bases and J by 1 base, and 13 bases separated the two germline ends. Germline V gives CDR1 MNHEY, CDR2 SVGAGI. The CDR3 loop reads CASSPDRGSYNEQFF. The CDR3 DNA follows: TGTGCCAGCAGCCCCGACAGAGGGTCCTACAATGAGCAGTTCTTC.

This clone was observed a handful of times. CDR3 sequence reads: CAISMGQGALETQYF. The CDR3 DNA reads as TGTGCCATCAGTATGGGACAGGGGGCCCTTGAGACCCAGTACTTC. V gene TRBV10-3 combines with J gene TRBJ2-5; 12 nucleotides agree with TRBD1. Unmatched junction bases numbered 6, after V lost 5 bases and J lost 5 bases. This CDR3 is 15 amino acids long. Germline V gene sequence: CDR1 ENHRY, CDR2 SYGVKD.

The count of this clone is one. J is TRBJ2-7 and V is TRBV11-2, with a weak D call TRBD2 (5 bases). The CDR3 consists of 14 residues. Germline lookup yields CDR1 SGHAT and CDR2 FQNNGV. Trimming left V 3 bases short and J 5 bases short, with 14 bases between. DNA for the CDR3: TGTGCCAGCAGCTTTGTTTGGGGAGAGCACGAGCAGTACTTC. Translated, it gives CASSFVWGEHEQYF.

The chain couples TRBV7-2 to TRBJ1-2; the match to TRBD1 covers 9 bases. J gave up 3 bases and V 2 bases, and 16 bases lay outside the gene matches. The CDR3 is 19 residues long. Germline lookup yields CDR1 SGHTA and CDR2 FQGNSA. The CDR3 loop reads CASSLTPIVTGGAYYGYTF. CDR3 nucleotides: TGTGCCAGCAGCTTAACGCCTATAGTCACAGGGGGCGCTTACTATGGCTACACCTTC.

The chain couples TRBV4-1 to TRBJ1-4; no definite D call. The CDR3 runs 16 residues. The germline V gene has CDR1 MGHRA and CDR2 YSYEKL. V was trimmed by 3 bases and J by 0 bases, leaving 11 bases between them. The chain's CDR3 is CASSHPRPATNEKLFF. The CDR3 DNA reads TGCGCCAGCAGCCACCCTAGACCAGCAACTAATGAAAAACTGTTTTTT.

The chain uses TRBV11-3 and TRBJ1-1; the match to TRBD1 covers 8 bases. The CDR3 extends over 14 amino acids. Germline trimming cut 6 bases from V and 3 bases from J; bases unmatched to any gene: 6. Per the germline V gene, CDR1 is SGHNT and CDR2 is YENEEA. CDR3 in DNA: TGTGCCAGCAGTCCAGGGGGCAAGTACACTGAAGCTTTCTTT. Its protein product is CASSPGGKYTEAFF.

The chain employs TRBV9 and TRBJ2-7; possible D gene TRBD2, 6 bases. V lost 5 bases and J 2 bases, leaving 14 bases between the germline ends. The CDR3 is 14 residues long. Germline V gene sequence: CDR1 SGDLS, CDR2 YYNGEE. Here the CDR3 DNA reads TGTGCCAGCAGTCCCGGACTAACGGCCTACGAGCAGTACTTC. This translates into CASSPGLTAYEQYF.

The V and J genes are TRBV9 and TRBJ2-5, with 10 nucleotides matching TRBD2. V dropped 0 bases and J dropped 4; count of bases not matched to a gene: 9. Germline lookup yields CDR1 SGDLS and CDR2 YYNGEE. The CDR3 contains 17 residues. CDR3 region: CASSVGVASGGIETQYF. The CDR3 DNA is TGTGCCAGCAGCGTAGGGGTGGCTAGCGGGGGTATAGAGACCCAGTACTTC. The entire variable domain, with the rest obtained from reference TRBV9 and TRBJ2-5, is as follows: DSGVTQTPKHLITATGQRVTLRCSPRSGDLSVYWYQQSLDQGLQFLIQYYNGEERAKGNILERFSAQQFPDLHSELNLSSLELGDSALYFCASSVGVASGGIETQYFGPGTRLLVL.

This chain links TRBV5-6 with TRBJ2-5; D possibly corresponds to TRBD1 (7 bases). CDR1 SGHDT and CDR2 YYEEEE come from the germline V gene. The CDR3 runs to 14 residues. V was cut by 6 bases and J by 5 bases, with 17 bases left in between. DNA for the CDR3: TGTGCCAGCAACTTCGATGCAGGGGGGGAGACCCAGTACTTC. It yields the protein CASNFDAGGETQYF.

V and J are TRBV4-2 and TRBJ2-7; 8 bases match TRBD2. The germline V gene has CDR1 LGHNA and CDR2 YNFKEQ. The length of the CDR3 is 15 residues. Unmatched junction bases numbered 5, after V lost 4 bases and J lost 0 bases. CDR3 bases: TGTGCCAGCAGCCTGCGGGAGGACGGCTCCTACGAGCAGTACTTC. This gives the protein CASSLREDGSYEQYF.

This clone has just a few counts. This chain connects TRBV7-3 to TRBJ1-1; D is unresolved. The CDR3 is made up of 13 amino acids. V dropped 5 bases and J dropped 1 base, with 8 bases sitting between them. The germline V gene encodes CDR1 SGHTA and CDR2 FQGTGA. As DNA, the CDR3 is TGTGCCAGCAGCCAGACACAGAACACTGAAGCTTTCTTT. Amino acids: CASSQTQNTEAFF.

The V gene is TRBV24-1, the J gene TRBJ2-1, with 11 nucleotides matching TRBD2. The V segment lost 3 bases and the J segment 6 bases; nucleotides outside the gene matches: 3. This CDR3 contains 15 residues. CDR1 and CDR2 from the germline V gene are KGHDR and SFDVKD. Written as DNA, the CDR3 is TGTGCCACCAGTGATCCCGGGACTAGCGGCAATGAGCAGTTCTTC. The encoded protein is CATSDPGTSGNEQFF.

The chain employs TRBV5-1 and TRBJ2-7; D may be TRBD1 (6 bases). Trimming shortened V by 3 bases and J by 2 bases, and 12 bases separated the two germline ends. The CDR3 has 14 amino acids. In germline, CDR1 is SGHRS, CDR2 YFSETQ. The CDR3 loop reads CASSSAGAAYEQYF. In DNA, the CDR3 is TGCGCCAGCAGCTCCGCAGGGGCTGCCTACGAGCAGTACTTC.

The genes are TRBV18 and TRBJ1-1; 9 bases map to TRBD1. The trim removed 1 base at V and 0 bases at J, leaving 3 bases unmatched. Germline CDR1 is KGHSH and CDR2 is LQKENI. The CDR3 is 16 amino acids. CDR3 sequence reads: CASSPRTGELNTEAFF. CDR3 coding DNA: TGTGCCAGCTCACCACGGACAGGGGAACTGAACACTGAAGCTTTCTTT.

This clone has a handful of counts. V usage is TRBV30 and J usage is TRBJ2-1; D is perhaps TRBD1 (5 bases). CDR3 length equals 14 residues. Germline-derived CDR1 and CDR2 are GTSNPN and SVGIG (reference sequence). V lost 3 bases and J 0 bases, leaving 9 bases between the germline ends. The chain's CDR3 is CAWSKTDSYNEQFF. DNA for the CDR3: TGTGCCTGGAGCAAGACAGACTCCTACAATGAGCAGTTCTTC.

This clone was counted only a few times. The CDR3 DNA reads as TGTGCCAGCAGGACCGGGCTAGCGGGAGACCAGTACTTC. Translation: CASRTGLAGDQYF. This chain links TRBV2 with TRBJ2-5; 10 bases match TRBD2. Germline V gives CDR1 SNHLY, CDR2 FYNNEI. The trim removed 6 bases at V and 10 bases at J, leaving 8 bases unmatched. This CDR3 region has 13 residues.

This chain joins TRBV11-2 and TRBJ2-3; D perhaps matches TRBD2 (6 bases). CDR3 size: 18 residues. Between the trimmed V and J ends, which lost 5 bases and 3 bases, there was a span of 24 bases. Per the germline V gene, CDR1 is SGHAT and CDR2 is FQNNGV. The CDR3 DNA is TGTGCCAGCAGCCCAGGGAGGAGCCGAGAAAGGAGGACAGATACGCAGTATTTT. Translating gives CASSPGRSRERRTDTQYF.

The genes are TRBV20-1 and TRBJ1-2, with D unclear. Germline V gene lookup returns CDR1 DFQATT and CDR2 SNEGSKA (reference sequence). The CDR3 is 11 residues long. Deletions cut 3 bases from V and 6 bases from J, with 8 bases between. CDR3 coding DNA: TGCAGTGCTAGCGTAGGCCATGGCTACACCTTC. Its translation: CSASVGHGYTF.